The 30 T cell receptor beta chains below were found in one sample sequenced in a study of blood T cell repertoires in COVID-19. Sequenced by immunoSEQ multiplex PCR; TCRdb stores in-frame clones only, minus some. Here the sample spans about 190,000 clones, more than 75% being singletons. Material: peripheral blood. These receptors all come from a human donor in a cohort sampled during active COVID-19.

CDR3 protein: CASSLSREDRGSGYTF. CDR3 in DNA: TGTGCCAGCAGCTTAAGTCGTGAGGACAGGGGTTCCGGCTACACCTTC. The chain carries TRBV7-2 and TRBJ1-2; 9 nucleotides match TRBD1. The CDR3 runs to 16 residues. Germline CDR1 and CDR2: SGHTA and FQGNSA. With 2 bases clipped from V and 8 bases from J, the junction kept 12 bases outside the gene matches.

CDR3 DNA: TGTGCCAGCAGCTTACTACGGGGGGAGCCCCAGCATTTT. This translates into CASSLLRGEPQHF. J is TRBJ1-5 and V is TRBV7-2, with a weak D call TRBD1 (5 bases). Germline values: CDR1 SGHTA, CDR2 FQGNSA. Trimming took off 2 bases at V and 8 bases at J, with 10 bases between the two ends. This CDR3 has 13 amino acids.

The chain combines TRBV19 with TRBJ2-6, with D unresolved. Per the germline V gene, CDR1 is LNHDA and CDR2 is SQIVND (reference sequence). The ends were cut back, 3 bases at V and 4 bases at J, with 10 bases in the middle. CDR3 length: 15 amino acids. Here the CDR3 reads CASSIFVGGANVLTF. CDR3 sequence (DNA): TGTGCCAGTAGTATTTTTGTTGGCGGGGCCAACGTCCTGACTTTC.

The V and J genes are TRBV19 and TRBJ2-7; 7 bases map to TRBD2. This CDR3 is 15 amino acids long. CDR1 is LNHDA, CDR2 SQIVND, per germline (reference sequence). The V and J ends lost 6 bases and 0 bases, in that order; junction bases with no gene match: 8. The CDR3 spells CASRAQAGSSYEQYF. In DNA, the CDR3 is TGTGCCAGTAGGGCCCAAGCGGGAAGCTCCTACGAGCAGTACTTC. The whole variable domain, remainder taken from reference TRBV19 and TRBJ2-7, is DGGITQSPKYLFRKEGQNVTLSCEQNLNHDAMYWYRQDPGQGLRLIYYSQIVNDFQKGDIAEGYSVSREKKESFPLTVTSAQKNPTAFYLCASRAQAGSSYEQYFGPGTRLTVT.

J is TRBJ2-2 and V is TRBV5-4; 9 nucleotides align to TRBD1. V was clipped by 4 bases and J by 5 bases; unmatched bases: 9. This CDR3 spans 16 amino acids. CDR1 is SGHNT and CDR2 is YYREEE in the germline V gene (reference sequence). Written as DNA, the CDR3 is TGTGCCAGCAGCCCCGCGACAGGGGGGGGGACCGGGGAGCTGTTTTTT. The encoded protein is CASSPATGGGTGELFF.

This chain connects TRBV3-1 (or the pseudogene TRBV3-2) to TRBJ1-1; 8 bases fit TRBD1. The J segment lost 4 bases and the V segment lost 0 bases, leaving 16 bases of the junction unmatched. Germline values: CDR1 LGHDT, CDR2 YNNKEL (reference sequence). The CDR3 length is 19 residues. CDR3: CASSQELGTGGTTVTEAFF. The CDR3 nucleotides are TGTGCCAGCAGCCAAGAGCTGGGGACAGGTGGAACCACGGTCACTGAAGCTTTCTTT.

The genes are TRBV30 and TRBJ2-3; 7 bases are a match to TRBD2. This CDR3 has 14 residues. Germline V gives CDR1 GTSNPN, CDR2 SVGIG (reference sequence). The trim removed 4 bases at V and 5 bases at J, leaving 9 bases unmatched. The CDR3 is CAWTGGLSGDTQYF. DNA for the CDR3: TGTGCCTGGACGGGGGGACTATCGGGAGATACGCAGTATTTT.

The CDR3 nucleotides read TGTGCCAGCAGTTACTCGACAGGGGGCGGAGAGACCCAGTACTTC. Translating it yields CASSYSTGGGETQYF. The chain links TRBV6-5 to TRBJ2-5; 10 bases are a match to TRBD1. The V gene's germline CDR1 is MNHEY and CDR2 SVGAGI. V trimming: 0 bases; J trimming: 4 bases; junction bases outside the gene matches: 2. The CDR3 is 15 amino acids.

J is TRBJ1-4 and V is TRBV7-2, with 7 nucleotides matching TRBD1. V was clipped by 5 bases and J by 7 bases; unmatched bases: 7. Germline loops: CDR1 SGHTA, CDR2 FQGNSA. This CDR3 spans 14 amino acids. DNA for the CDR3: TGTGCCAGCAGCAGATCAGGGGGTGGTGAAAAACTGTTTTTT. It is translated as CASSRSGGGEKLFF.

CDR3 DNA sequence: TGTGCCAGCAGCTTTAGCGGGGGGGCCCGGGACGAGCAGTACTTC. The encoded protein is CASSFSGGARDEQYF. This chain links TRBV13 with TRBJ2-7; 11 bases fit TRBD2. Germline values: CDR1 PRHDT, CDR2 FYEKMQ (reference sequence). The CDR3 totals 15 residues. With 3 bases clipped from V and 5 bases from J, the junction kept 6 bases outside the gene matches.

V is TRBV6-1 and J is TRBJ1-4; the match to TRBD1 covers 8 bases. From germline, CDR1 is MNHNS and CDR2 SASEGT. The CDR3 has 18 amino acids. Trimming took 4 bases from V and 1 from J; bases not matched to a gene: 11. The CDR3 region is CASSVRGQGAGTNEKLFF. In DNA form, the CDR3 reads TGTGCCAGCAGTGTCCGGGGGCAGGGGGCTGGAACTAATGAAAAACTGTTTTTT.

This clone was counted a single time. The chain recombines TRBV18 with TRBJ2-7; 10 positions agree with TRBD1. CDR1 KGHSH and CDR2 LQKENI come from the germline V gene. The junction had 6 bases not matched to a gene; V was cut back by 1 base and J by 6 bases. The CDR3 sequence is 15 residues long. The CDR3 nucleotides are TGTGCCAGCTCACCACGCGGGACAGGGGCGGGCGAGCAGTACTTC. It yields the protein CASSPRGTGAGEQYF.

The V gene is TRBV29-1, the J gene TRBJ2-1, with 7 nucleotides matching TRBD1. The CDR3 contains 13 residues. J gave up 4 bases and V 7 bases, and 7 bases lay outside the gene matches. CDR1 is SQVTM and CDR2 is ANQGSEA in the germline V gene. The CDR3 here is CSAKQGTYNEQFF. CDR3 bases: TGCAGCGCCAAACAGGGGACATACAATGAGCAGTTCTTC.

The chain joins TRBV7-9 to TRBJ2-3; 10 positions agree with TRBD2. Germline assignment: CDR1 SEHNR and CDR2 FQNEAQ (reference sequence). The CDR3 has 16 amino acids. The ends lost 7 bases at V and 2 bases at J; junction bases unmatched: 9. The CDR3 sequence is CASTVGGTSATDTQYF. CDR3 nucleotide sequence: TGTGCCAGCACCGTAGGGGGGACTAGCGCCACAGATACGCAGTATTTT.

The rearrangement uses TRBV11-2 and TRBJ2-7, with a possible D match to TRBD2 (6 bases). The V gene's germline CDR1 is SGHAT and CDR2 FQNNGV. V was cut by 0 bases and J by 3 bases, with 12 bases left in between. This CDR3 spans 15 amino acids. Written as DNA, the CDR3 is TGTGCCAGCAGCTTAGAGGGGGGTTTCGGCTACGAGCAGTACTTC. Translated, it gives CASSLEGGFGYEQYF.

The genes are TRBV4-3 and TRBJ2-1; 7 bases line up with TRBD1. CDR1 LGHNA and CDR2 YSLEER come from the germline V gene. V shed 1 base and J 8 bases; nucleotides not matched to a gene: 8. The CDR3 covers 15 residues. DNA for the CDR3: TGCGCCAGCAGCCAAGCGGGACAGAGAGGCGATGAGCAGTTCTTC. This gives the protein CASSQAGQRGDEQFF.

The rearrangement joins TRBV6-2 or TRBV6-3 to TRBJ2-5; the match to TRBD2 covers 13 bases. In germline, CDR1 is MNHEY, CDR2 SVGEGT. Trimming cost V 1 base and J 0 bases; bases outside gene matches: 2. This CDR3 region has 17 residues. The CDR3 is CASSYYGLAGDQETQYF. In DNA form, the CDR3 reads TGTGCCAGCAGTTACTACGGACTAGCGGGGGACCAAGAGACCCAGTACTTC.

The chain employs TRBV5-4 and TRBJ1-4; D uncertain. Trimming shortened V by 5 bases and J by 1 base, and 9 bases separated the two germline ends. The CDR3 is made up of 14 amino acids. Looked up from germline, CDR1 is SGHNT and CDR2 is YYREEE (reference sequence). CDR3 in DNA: TGTGCCAGCAGTCTAGGAGGAACTAATGAAAAACTGTTTTTT. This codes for CASSLGGTNEKLFF.

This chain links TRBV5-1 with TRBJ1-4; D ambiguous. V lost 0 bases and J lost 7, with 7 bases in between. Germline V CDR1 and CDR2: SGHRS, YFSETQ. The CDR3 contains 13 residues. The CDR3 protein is CASSLERGEKLFF. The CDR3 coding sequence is TGCGCCAGCAGCTTGGAGCGGGGTGAAAAACTGTTTTTT.

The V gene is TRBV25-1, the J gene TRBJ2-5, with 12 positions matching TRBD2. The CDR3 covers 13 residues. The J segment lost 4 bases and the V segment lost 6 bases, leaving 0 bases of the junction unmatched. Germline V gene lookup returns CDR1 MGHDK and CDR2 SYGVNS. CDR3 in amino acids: CASRGLAGETQYF. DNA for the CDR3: TGTGCCAGCAGGGGACTAGCGGGAGAGACCCAGTACTTC.

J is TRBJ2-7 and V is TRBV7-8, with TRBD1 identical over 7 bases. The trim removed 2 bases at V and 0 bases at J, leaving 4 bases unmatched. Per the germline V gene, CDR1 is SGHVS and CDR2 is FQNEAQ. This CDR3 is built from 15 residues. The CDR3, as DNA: TGTGCCAGCAGCTTATACCAGGGGGTCTCCTACGAGCAGTACTTC. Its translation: CASSLYQGVSYEQYF. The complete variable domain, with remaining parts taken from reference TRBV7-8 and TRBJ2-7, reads GAGVSQSPRYKVAKRGQDVALRCDPISGHVSLFWYQQALGQGPEFLTYFQNEAQLDKSGLPSDRFFAERPEGSVSTLKIQRTQQEDSAVYLCASSLYQGVSYEQYFGPGTRLTVT.

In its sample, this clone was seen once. The CDR3 is CASSGAPVYSNQPQHF. The CDR3 DNA sequence: TGTGCCAGCAGTGGGGCACCCGTATATAGCAATCAGCCCCAGCATTTT. The chain is built from TRBV2 and TRBJ1-5; no firm D call. Germline lookup yields CDR1 SNHLY and CDR2 FYNNEI. The CDR3 has 16 residues. Trimming left V 4 bases short and J 0 bases short, with 13 bases between.

The CDR3 sequence is CASSLVLAVPGELFF. In nucleotides, the CDR3 is TGTGCCAGCAGCTTAGTCCTAGCGGTTCCCGGGGAGCTGTTTTTT. This sequence joins TRBV7-9 and TRBJ2-2; 7 nucleotides line up with TRBD2. Germline V gene sequence: CDR1 SEHNR, CDR2 FQNEAQ (reference sequence). The CDR3 is made up of 15 amino acids. The V and J ends lost 1 base and 6 bases, in that order; junction bases with no gene match: 5.

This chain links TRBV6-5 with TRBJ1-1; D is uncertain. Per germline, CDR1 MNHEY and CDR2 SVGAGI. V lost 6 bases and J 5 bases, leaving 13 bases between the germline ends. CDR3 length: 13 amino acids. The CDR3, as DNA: TGTGCCAGCAGACGGCCGGGGTTGACTGAAGCTTTCTTT. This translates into CASRRPGLTEAFF.

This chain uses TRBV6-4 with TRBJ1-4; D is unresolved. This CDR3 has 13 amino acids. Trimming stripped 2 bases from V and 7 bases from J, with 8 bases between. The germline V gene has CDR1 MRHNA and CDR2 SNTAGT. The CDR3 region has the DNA TGTGCCAGCAGTGACAGGGCGGGTGAAAAACTGTTTTTT. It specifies CASSDRAGEKLFF.

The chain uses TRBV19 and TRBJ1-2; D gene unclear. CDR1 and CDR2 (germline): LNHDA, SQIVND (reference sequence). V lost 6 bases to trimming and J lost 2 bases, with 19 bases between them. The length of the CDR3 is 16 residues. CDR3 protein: CASRTVEVYLNYGYTF. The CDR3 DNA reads TGTGCCAGTAGAACGGTAGAGGTGTATTTGAACTATGGCTACACCTTC.

This CDR3 is CASRYPSSNQPQHF. CDR3 in DNA: TGTGCCAGCAGATATCCCTCTAGCAATCAGCCCCAGCATTTT. J is TRBJ1-5 and V is TRBV2; D not resolved. Deletions cut 6 bases from V and 0 bases from J, with 9 bases between. The CDR3 is 14 residues long. Germline CDR1 and CDR2: SNHLY and FYNNEI. The whole variable domain, remainder taken from reference TRBV2 and TRBJ1-5, is EPEVTQTPSHQVTQMGQEVILRCVPISNHLYFYWYRQILGQKVEFLVSFYNNEISEKSEIFDDQFSVERPDGSNFTLKIRSTKLEDSAMYFCASRYPSSNQPQHFGDGTRLSIL.

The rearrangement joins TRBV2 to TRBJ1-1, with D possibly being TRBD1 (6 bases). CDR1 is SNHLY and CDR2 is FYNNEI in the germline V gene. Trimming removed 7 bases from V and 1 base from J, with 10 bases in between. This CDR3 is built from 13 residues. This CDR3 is CASIRTENTEAFF. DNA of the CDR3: TGTGCCAGCATCCGGACAGAGAACACTGAAGCTTTCTTT.

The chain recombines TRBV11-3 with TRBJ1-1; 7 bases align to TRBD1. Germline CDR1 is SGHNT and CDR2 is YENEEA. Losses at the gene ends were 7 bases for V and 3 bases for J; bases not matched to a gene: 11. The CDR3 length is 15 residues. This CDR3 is CASKILTGTYTEAFF. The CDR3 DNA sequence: TGTGCCAGCAAAATATTGACAGGGACGTACACTGAAGCTTTCTTT.

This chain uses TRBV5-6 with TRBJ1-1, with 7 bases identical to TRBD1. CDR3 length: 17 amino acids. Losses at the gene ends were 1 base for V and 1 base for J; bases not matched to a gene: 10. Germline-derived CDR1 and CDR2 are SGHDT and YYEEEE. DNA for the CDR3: TGTGCCAGCAGCTTGACTAGACAGGGCTGGGGGAACACTGAAGCTTTCTTT. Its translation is CASSLTRQGWGNTEAFF.